The 32 T cell receptor beta chains below all came from one sample that was sequenced in a study of cytomegalovirus exposure and HLA in healthy donors. A multiplex PCR was run with 60 Vbeta primers and 13 Jbeta primers. Data came from immunoSEQ multiplex PCR; TCRdb stores just in-frame clones and leaves some out. The sample carries about 110,000 clones, about 71% recorded once. The material sequenced was PBMCs. The receptors here all came from a boy younger than 18 in good health and CMV-seronegative.

This chain joins TRBV30 and TRBJ1-4; unclear D gene. V was trimmed by 6 bases and J by 4 bases, leaving 12 bases between them. This CDR3 has 13 amino acids. Germline loops: CDR1 GTSNPN, CDR2 SVGIG (reference sequence). The CDR3, as DNA: TGTGCCTGCTCCCGGGGTCTTAATGAAAAACTGTTTTTT. Amino acids: CACSRGLNEKLFF.

J is TRBJ2-2 and V is TRBV2; TRBD2 matches 7 bases. The CDR3 contains 14 residues. Germline V gives CDR1 SNHLY, CDR2 FYNNEI. The V segment lost 7 bases and the J segment 5 bases; nucleotides outside the gene matches: 7. Here the CDR3 reads CASNYGGGTGELFF. In nucleotides, the CDR3 is TGTGCCAGCAATTACGGGGGAGGGACCGGGGAGCTGTTTTTT.

V is TRBV28 and J is TRBJ2-2, with a possible D match to TRBD2 (6 bases). Germline CDR1 is MDHEN and CDR2 is SYDVKM. Trimming cost V 6 bases and J 0 bases, with 14 bases left between them. The CDR3 has 16 amino acids. The CDR3 loop reads CASSFSSGTNTGELFF. In nucleotides, the CDR3 is TGTGCCAGCAGCTTTAGTAGCGGAACGAACACCGGGGAGCTGTTTTTT.

This clone was observed a few times. The CDR3 DNA follows: TGTGCCAGCAGCGTAGGTCGGGAACCGCCGCGGGAGCAGTACTTC. Its translation: CASSVGREPPREQYF. V is TRBV9 and J is TRBJ2-7; possibly TRBD2 for D (5 bases). CDR1 and CDR2 from the germline V gene are SGDLS and YYNGEE. Trimming left V 0 bases short and J 7 bases short, with 17 bases between. The CDR3 has 15 amino acids.

This chain connects TRBV9 to TRBJ2-3; 14 bases agree with TRBD2. The CDR3 is 15 residues long. Germline V CDR1 and CDR2: SGDLS, YYNGEE. CDR3 in DNA: TGTGCTAGAGGGGGGACTAGCGGGAGACCAGATACGCAGTATTTT. Translated: CARGGTSGRPDTQYF.

The V call is TRBV6-5, the J call TRBJ2-7; no definite D call. The ends were cut back, 0 bases at V and 7 bases at J, with 7 bases in the middle. CDR1 and CDR2 (germline): MNHEY, SVGAGI. This CDR3 region has 12 residues. The CDR3 here is CASSYSGQEQYF. The CDR3 DNA is TGTGCCAGCAGTTACTCGGGCCAGGAGCAGTACTTC.

V and J are TRBV7-3 and TRBJ1-1, with a weak D call TRBD1 (6 bases). The length of the CDR3 is 14 residues. V was clipped by 3 bases and J by 4 bases, with 12 bases between them. CDR1 SGHTA and CDR2 FQGTGA come from the germline V gene. The CDR3 sequence is CASSLDSGGTEAFF. The CDR3 DNA reads as TGTGCCAGCAGCTTGGACAGCGGGGGCACTGAAGCTTTCTTT.

This clone appeared a few times. The genes are TRBV28 and TRBJ1-6; D may be TRBD1 (5 bases). Trimming shortened V by 8 bases and J by 3 bases, and 11 bases separated the two germline ends. Germline CDR1 MDHEN, CDR2 SYDVKM. CDR3 length: 14 amino acids. The CDR3 here is CASGAGDYNSPLHF. In DNA, the CDR3 is TGTGCCAGCGGAGCGGGGGACTATAATTCACCCCTCCACTTT.

The chain uses TRBV7-9 and TRBJ1-2; 9 bases match TRBD1. The CDR3 spans 14 residues. Germline CDR1 and CDR2: SEHNR and FQNEAQ (reference sequence). V was clipped by 5 bases and J by 7 bases; unmatched bases: 8. CDR3 protein: CASSTGQGSFGYTF. Written as DNA, the CDR3 is TGTGCCAGCAGCACCGGACAGGGGTCTTTTGGCTACACCTTC.

The rearrangement joins TRBV18 to TRBJ2-1; the D gene is possibly TRBD1 (5 bases). The CDR3 length is 15 residues. The ends were cut back, 1 base at V and 7 bases at J, with 14 bases in the middle. Germline loops: CDR1 KGHSH, CDR2 LQKENI. CDR3 region: CASSPRQDKENEQFF. CDR3 DNA: TGTGCCAGCTCACCACGTCAGGACAAAGAAAATGAGCAGTTCTTC.

This clone was found once. The V call is TRBV19, the J call TRBJ1-5; TRBD1 agrees at 9 bases. The CDR3 spans 15 residues. The germline V gene has CDR1 LNHDA and CDR2 SQIVND (reference sequence). The junction had 4 bases not matched to a gene; V was cut back by 5 bases and J by 2 bases. This chain's CDR3 is CASSFGDRGNQPQHF. The CDR3 DNA is TGTGCCAGTAGTTTCGGGGACAGGGGCAATCAGCCCCAGCATTTT.

The chain carries TRBV10-1 and TRBJ2-5, with D possibly TRBD2 on 5 matching bases. Germline CDR1 reads WNHNN; CDR2 reads SYGVQD (reference sequence). CDR3 length equals 16 residues. V was shortened by 0 bases and J by 1 base, with 12 bases between the two germline ends. CDR3 loop: CASSESTAGTQETQYF. The DNA for the CDR3 is TGCGCCAGCAGTGAGTCGACGGCGGGTACCCAAGAGACCCAGTACTTC.

The V gene is TRBV7-2, the J gene TRBJ1-2; D remains unclear. CDR3 length: 16 residues. Looked up from germline, CDR1 is SGHTA and CDR2 is FQGNSA. Trimming cost V 1 base and J 2 bases, with 14 bases left between them. CDR3 sequence reads: CASSLGGGGKNYGYTF. CDR3 DNA: TGTGCCAGCAGCTTAGGCGGAGGCGGAAAGAACTATGGCTACACCTTC.

The V call is TRBV5-6, the J call TRBJ1-2; weak D call: TRBD1 (5 bases). This CDR3 has 14 amino acids. Trimming left V 4 bases short and J 4 bases short, with 14 bases between. CDR1 is SGHDT and CDR2 is YYEEEE in the germline V gene. This chain's CDR3 is CASSIGRVSYGYTF. The CDR3 DNA reads TGTGCCAGCAGCATCGGCAGGGTGAGCTATGGCTACACCTTC.

The V gene is TRBV19, the J gene TRBJ2-1; possible D gene TRBD2, 6 bases. V was shortened by 2 bases and J by 3 bases, with 8 bases between the two germline ends. The CDR3 sequence is 14 residues long. CDR1 and CDR2 (germline): LNHDA, SQIVND (reference sequence). This CDR3 reads CASSIWGDYNEQFF. CDR3 nucleotides: TGTGCCAGTAGTATATGGGGGGACTACAATGAGCAGTTCTTC.

The chain has TRBV14 and TRBJ2-7, with D perhaps matching TRBD1 (5 bases). Looked up from germline, CDR1 is SGHDN and CDR2 is FVKESK. The CDR3 runs to 14 residues. V lost 4 bases and J lost 3, with 13 bases in between. The CDR3 DNA sequence: TGTGCCAGCAGCCCCCTAGGGGTAGGCTACGAGCAGTACTTC. It specifies CASSPLGVGYEQYF.

The gene calls are TRBV5-4 and TRBJ2-7; D perhaps matches TRBD1 (6 bases). Trimming pared 4 bases from V and 6 bases from J, leaving 17 bases between. There are 14 residues in the CDR3. CDR1 SGHNT and CDR2 YYREEE come from the germline V gene (reference sequence). CDR3 protein: CASSPGATGPEQYF. DNA of the CDR3: TGTGCCAGCAGCCCAGGCGCCACAGGGCCCGAGCAGTACTTC.

The chain employs TRBV27 and TRBJ1-5; D gene uncertain. There are 13 residues in the CDR3. V gave up 4 bases and J gave up 4 bases, with 8 bases separating them. CDR1 MNHEY and CDR2 SMNVEV come from the germline V gene (reference sequence). CDR3 DNA sequence: TGTGCCAGCAGTTACAGATTAAATCAGCCCCAGCATTTT. Translating gives CASSYRLNQPQHF.

The chain combines TRBV28 with TRBJ2-1; 8 bases match TRBD2. From germline, CDR1 is MDHEN and CDR2 SYDVKM. This CDR3 contains 13 residues. The junction had 5 bases not matched to a gene; V was cut back by 7 bases and J by 6 bases. The CDR3 is CASIGGRSNEQFF. In nucleotides, the CDR3 is TGTGCCAGCATTGGCGGGAGGAGCAATGAGCAGTTCTTC.

V and J are TRBV19 and TRBJ1-5; 12 bases align to TRBD1. Trimming at V came to 4 bases and at J to 6 bases, leaving 13 bases not matched to a gene. The CDR3 totals 18 residues. Germline CDR1 reads LNHDA; CDR2 reads SQIVND (reference sequence). CDR3 DNA: TGTGCCAGTAGTAGGGAAGGTTTGGGACAGGGGGCTATTCAGCCCCAGCATTTT. Encoded protein: CASSREGLGQGAIQPQHF.

The gene calls are TRBV7-9 and TRBJ1-2, with unresolved D. V was clipped by 5 bases and J by 3 bases, with 13 bases between them. Germline V lookup: CDR1 SEHNR, CDR2 FQNEAQ (reference sequence). CDR3 size: 14 residues. CDR3 DNA sequence: TGTGCCAGCAGCCTCCCGTGGCAGGACTATGGCTACACCTTC. It codes for CASSLPWQDYGYTF.

The chain has TRBV19 and TRBJ1-5; D remains unclear. CDR3 length: 13 residues. The germline CDR1 and CDR2 sequences are LNHDA and SQIVND (reference sequence). V lost 10 bases to trimming and J lost 9 bases, with 19 bases between them. The CDR3 DNA reads TGTGCCATCTCTCGCGGTACCTATACGCCCCAGCATTTT. It specifies CAISRGTYTPQHF.

The V and J genes are TRBV7-9 and TRBJ2-7, with 11 positions matching TRBD2. This CDR3 region has 16 residues. J was trimmed by 4 bases and V by 0 bases; bases with no gene match: 5. Per germline, CDR1 SEHNR and CDR2 FQNEAQ (reference sequence). CDR3 nucleotide sequence: TGTGCCAGCAGCTTAGCCCTAGCGGGAGGAGGGTACGAGCAGTACTTC. Its protein product is CASSLALAGGGYEQYF.

The chain is built from TRBV4-1 and TRBJ2-2; D uncertain. CDR1 and CDR2 from the germline V gene are MGHRA and YSYEKL. The CDR3 loop spans 14 amino acids. Trimming pared 0 bases from V and 4 bases from J, leaving 6 bases between. In DNA, the CDR3 is TGCGCCAGCAGCCAAGATCCGGGCACCGGGGAGCTGTTTTTT. It encodes CASSQDPGTGELFF.

The chain employs TRBV9 and TRBJ2-1, with 9 bases matching TRBD2. V lost 4 bases and J lost 6; bases outside the gene matches: 5. The CDR3 runs to 14 residues. The germline gives CDR1 SGDLS, CDR2 YYNGEE. CDR3: CASSSTSGPNEQFF. CDR3 bases: TGTGCCAGCAGCTCGACTAGCGGCCCCAATGAGCAGTTCTTC.

As concerns this clone: The final CDR3 position lacks the conserved phenylalanine or tryptophan, pointing to a likely read error. The J gene is TRBJ1-5, the V gene TRBV5-1; D might be TRBD1 (5 bases). Germline CDR1 SGHRS, CDR2 YFSETQ. The ends were cut back, 0 bases at V and 2 bases at J, with 9 bases in the middle. The CDR3 extends over 15 amino acids. For the CDR3, the DNA is TGCGCCAGCAGCTTGGAAGGAGGGGGCAATCAGCCCCAGCATGTT. Translating gives CASSLEGGGNQPQHV.

The chain employs TRBV4-1 and TRBJ1-2, with 8 nucleotides matching TRBD1. The CDR3 runs to 14 residues. CDR1 and CDR2 from the germline V gene are MGHRA and YSYEKL. V lost 4 bases to trimming and J lost 4 bases; unmatched junction nucleotides: 5. The CDR3 here is CASSRRDRSYGYTF. DNA of the CDR3: TGCGCCAGCAGCCGAAGGGACAGGAGCTATGGCTACACCTTC.

J is TRBJ1-3 and V is TRBV5-1, with TRBD1 identical over 8 bases. V lost 5 bases, J lost 8 bases, and 12 bases stayed unmatched. The V gene's germline CDR1 is SGHRS and CDR2 YFSETQ. This CDR3 region has 15 residues. The CDR3 coding sequence is TGCGCCAGCAGACGGGACAGGTCGGTTATTGACACCATATATTTT. This translates into CASRRDRSVIDTIYF.

A few counts support this clone. V usage is TRBV5-1 and J usage is TRBJ2-5; 8 nucleotides agree with TRBD2. The CDR3 extends over 14 amino acids. CDR1 is SGHRS, CDR2 YFSETQ, per germline. After removal of 5 bases from V and 6 bases from J, the junction contained 9 bases not matched to a gene. CDR3 nucleotides: TGCGCCAGCAGTGCGAGCGGGAGTACGCAGACCCAGTACTTC. This translates into CASSASGSTQTQYF.

The rearrangement joins TRBV7-9 to TRBJ2-7; TRBD1 agrees at 7 bases. Losses at the gene ends were 7 bases for V and 5 bases for J; bases not matched to a gene: 8. Germline values: CDR1 SEHNR, CDR2 FQNEAQ (reference sequence). The CDR3 sequence is 13 residues long. The CDR3 protein is CASIQTGLNEQYF. The CDR3, as DNA: TGTGCCAGCATCCAGACAGGGCTCAACGAGCAGTACTTC.

This chain joins TRBV30 and TRBJ2-7; 8 nucleotides match TRBD1. The germline gives CDR1 GTSNPN, CDR2 SVGIG (reference sequence). CDR3 length equals 14 residues. V lost 6 bases, J lost 2 bases, and 9 bases stayed unmatched. The CDR3 region has the DNA TGTGCCTGCCAAAGGGGGGACAGGACCTACGAGCAGTACTTC. This codes for CACQRGDRTYEQYF.

The V call is TRBV30, the J call TRBJ1-3, with TRBD1 as a possible D gene (6 bases). V lost 1 base and J lost 4, with 8 bases in between. Germline V CDR1 and CDR2: GTSNPN, SVGIG (reference sequence). This CDR3 is built from 13 residues. CDR3 loop: CAWSAGQGNTIYF. The CDR3 nucleotides read TGTGCCTGGAGTGCGGGACAAGGAAACACCATATATTTT.